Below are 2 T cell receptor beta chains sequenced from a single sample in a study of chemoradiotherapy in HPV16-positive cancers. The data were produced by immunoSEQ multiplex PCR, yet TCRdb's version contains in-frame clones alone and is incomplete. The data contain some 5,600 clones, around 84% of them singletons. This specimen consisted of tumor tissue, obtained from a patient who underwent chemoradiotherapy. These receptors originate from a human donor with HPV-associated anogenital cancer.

CDR3 loop: CASSLEGQTQYF. The CDR3 DNA reads as TGTGCCAGCAGCTTAGAGGGACAGACCCAGTACTTC. The V call is TRBV7-9, the J call TRBJ2-5; D may correspond to TRBD1 or TRBD2 (5 bases each). CDR3 length: 12 residues. CDR1 SEHNR and CDR2 FQNEAQ come from the germline V gene (reference sequence). Deletions cut 1 base from V and 6 bases from J, with 6 bases between.

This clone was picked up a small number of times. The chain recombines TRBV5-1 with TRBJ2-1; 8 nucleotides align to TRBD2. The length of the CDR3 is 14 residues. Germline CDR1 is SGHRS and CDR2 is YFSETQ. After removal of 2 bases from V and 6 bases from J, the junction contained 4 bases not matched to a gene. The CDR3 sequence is CASSFAGTSNEQFF. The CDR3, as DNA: TGCGCCAGCAGCTTTGCCGGGACTAGCAATGAGCAGTTCTTC.